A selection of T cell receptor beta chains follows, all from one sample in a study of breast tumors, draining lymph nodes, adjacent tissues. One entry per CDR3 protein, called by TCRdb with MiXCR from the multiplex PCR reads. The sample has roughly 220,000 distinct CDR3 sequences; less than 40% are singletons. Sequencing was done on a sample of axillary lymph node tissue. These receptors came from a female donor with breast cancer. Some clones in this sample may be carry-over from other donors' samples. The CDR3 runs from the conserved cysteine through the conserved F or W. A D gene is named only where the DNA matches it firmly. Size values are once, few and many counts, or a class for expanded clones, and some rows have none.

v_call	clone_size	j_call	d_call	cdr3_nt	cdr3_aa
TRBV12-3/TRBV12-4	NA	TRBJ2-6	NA	TGTGCCAGCAGCTCCGCGGCAGGAGCTAACGTCCTGACTTTC	CASSSAAGANVLTF
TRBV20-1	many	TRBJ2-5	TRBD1	TGCAGTGCTCCCCAACAGGGGCTGGAAGAGACCCAGTACTTC	CSAPQQGLEETQYF
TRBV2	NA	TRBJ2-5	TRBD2	TGTGCCAGCAGGGGGACTAGCGGGGGCCAAGAGACCCAGTACTTC	CASRGTSGGQETQYF
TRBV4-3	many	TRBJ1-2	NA	TGCGCCAGCAGCCAAGATCTCCGTACCCATGGCTACACCTTC	CASSQDLRTHGYTF
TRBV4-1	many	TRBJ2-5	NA	TGCGCCAGCAGCGCCCACCTTGCGGTGCCCGAGGGGGGTGCGGTAATAGAGACCCAGTACTTC	CASSAHLAVPEGGAVIETQYF
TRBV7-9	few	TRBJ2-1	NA	TGTGCCAGCAGCTTATATGGAGAGATCTACAATGAGCAGTTCTTC	CASSLYGEIYNEQFF
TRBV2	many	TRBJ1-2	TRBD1	TGTGCCAGCAGTGAAGCAGACGGCAGGGGGTATGGCTACACCTTC	CASSEADGRGYGYTF
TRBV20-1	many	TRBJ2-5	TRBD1	TGCAGGATGGGCAGGGGGCCGAGGGAGACCCAGTACTTC	CRMGRGPRETQYF
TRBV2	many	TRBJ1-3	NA	TGTGCCCGCGGACCTGGAAACACCATATATTTT	CARGPGNTIYF
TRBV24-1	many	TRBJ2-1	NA	TGTGCCTCCTCGGAAGGGGGAGTCGCTTACAATGAGCAGTTCTTC	CASSEGGVAYNEQFF
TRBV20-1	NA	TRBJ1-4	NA	TGCAGTGCGCGCCGCCCAGGGGTCGGAGAAAAACTGTTTTTT	CSARRPGVGEKLFF
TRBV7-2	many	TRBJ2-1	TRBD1	TGTGCCAGTGTCCCGGGACAGGGATACAATGAGCAGTTCTTC	CASVPGQGYNEQFF
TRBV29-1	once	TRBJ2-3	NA	TGCAGCGTTGTCTGGGGGAAGGATACGCAGTATTTT	CSVVWGKDTQYF
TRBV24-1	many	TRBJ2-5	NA	TGTGCCACCGCAAACGGTGAGACCCAGTACTTC	CATANGETQYF
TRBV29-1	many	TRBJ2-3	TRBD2	TGCAGCGTTGCGTGGTTAGCGGGAGGGCAAGATACGCAGTATTTT	CSVAWLAGGQDTQYF
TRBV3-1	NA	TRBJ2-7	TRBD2	TGTGCCAGCAGCCACGGACTAGCGGGGGGCCCTCGGGAGCAGTACTTC	CASSHGLAGGPREQYF
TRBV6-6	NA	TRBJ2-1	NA	TGTGCCAGCAGGCCCCTACTAGCAGAGCGGTTCTTC	CASRPLLAERFF
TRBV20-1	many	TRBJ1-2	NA	TGCAGTGCTAGGGTGGGTGGTGGCTACACCTTC	CSARVGGGYTF
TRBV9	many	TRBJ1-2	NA	TGTGCCAGCAGCGTAGCTTCGAAGGACTATGGCTACACCTTC	CASSVASKDYGYTF
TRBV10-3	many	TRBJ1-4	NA	TGTGCCGTGAGCGGGGGGGCACTGAGTGAAAAACTGTTTTTT	CAVSGGALSEKLFF
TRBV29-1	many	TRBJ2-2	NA	TGCAGCGCTAAGAGCGACAGGTGGAACACCGGGGAGCTGTTTTTT	CSAKSDRWNTGELFF
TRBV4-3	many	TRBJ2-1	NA	TGCGCCAGCAGCCAAGATCGGGGATACAATGAGCAGTTCTTC	CASSQDRGYNEQFF
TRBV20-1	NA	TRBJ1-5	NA	TGCAGTGCCCAGCCCCCGCATTTT	CSAQPPHF
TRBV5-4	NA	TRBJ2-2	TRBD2	TGTGCCAGCAGCAAGGCTAGCGGGAGCGTTACCGGGGAGCTGTTTTTT	CASSKASGSVTGELFF